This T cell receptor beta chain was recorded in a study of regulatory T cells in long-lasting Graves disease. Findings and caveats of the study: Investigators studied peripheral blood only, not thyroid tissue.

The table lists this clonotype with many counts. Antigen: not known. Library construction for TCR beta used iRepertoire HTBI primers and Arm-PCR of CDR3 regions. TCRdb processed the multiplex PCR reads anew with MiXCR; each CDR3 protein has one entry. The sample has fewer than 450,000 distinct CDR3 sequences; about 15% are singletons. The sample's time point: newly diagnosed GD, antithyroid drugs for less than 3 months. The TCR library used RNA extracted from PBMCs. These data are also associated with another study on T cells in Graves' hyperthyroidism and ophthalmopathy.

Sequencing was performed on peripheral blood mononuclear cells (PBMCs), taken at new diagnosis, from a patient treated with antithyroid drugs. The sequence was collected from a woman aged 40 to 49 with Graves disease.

The CDR3 DNA reads TGCAGTGCTAGTGGAGCGAGAGAGACCCAGTACTTC. Amino acid sequence: CSASGARETQYF. V usage is TRBV20-1 and J usage is TRBJ2-5; no reliable D call. CDR3 size: 12 residues. The germline V gene encodes CDR1 DFQATT and CDR2 SNEGSKA (reference sequence). V lost 3 bases to trimming and J lost 4 bases, with 9 bases between them.